The 30 T cell receptor gamma chains below all came from one sample that was sequenced in a study of γδ T cells in repeated Plasmodium falciparum infection. TCRdb re-called the multiplex PCR reads with CATT. The sample lists around 5,000 gamma-chain clones, around 3% occurring once. Gammadelta T cells were flow-sorted from PBMC into Vgamma9/Vdelta2+ and Vdelta2-negative populations for bulk analysis. The sample consisted of gamma-delta T cells from blood. The receptors come from a pool of human donors (malaria-infected and uninfected, not separated).

There are a few counts of this clone. The mismatch at residue 3 between this DNA's translation and the TCRdb protein of a much larger clone likely reflects a read error; the protein shown is translated from the DNA. The rearrangement uses TRGV9 and TRGJ1 or TRGJ2. The CDR3 is 11 residues long. V was clipped by 11 bases and J by 10 bases; unmatched bases: 14. The germline CDR1 and CDR2 sequences are GITISATS and ISYDGTV (reference sequence). The DNA of the CDR3 is TGTGCCTGCAAGGGTTATTGGAAGAAACTCTTT. This encodes CACKGYWKKLF.

This clone counts as medium-sized. The genes are TRGV9 and TRGJ1 or TRGJ2. V shed 0 bases, J shed 0 bases, and the junction held 11 bases outside the gene matches. CDR1 and CDR2 (germline): GITISATS, ISYDGTV (reference sequence). This CDR3 is built from 17 residues. DNA for the CDR3: TGTGCCTTGTGGGAGGTGACATGTCCGGGGAATTATTATAAGAAACTCTTT. It is translated as CALWEVTCPGNYYKKLF.

This chain links TRGV9 with TRGJP. The J gene is absent in TCRdb and was assigned here via DNA matching to germline. Unmatched junction bases numbered 5, after V lost 1 base and J lost 5 bases. Germline V gene data show CDR1 as GITISATS and CDR2 as ISYDGTV (reference sequence). The CDR3 covers 17 residues. The CDR3 spells CALWEVSEELGKKIKVF. The CDR3 bases are TGTGCCTTGTGGGAGGTTTCGGAAGAGTTGGGCAAAAAAATCAAGGTATTT.

There are a few counts of this clone. The chain carries TRGV9 and TRGJP. The J gene comes from matching the DNA to germline here; TCRdb lacks it. Germline trimming cut 0 bases from V and 7 bases from J; bases unmatched to any gene: 9. The germline gives CDR1 GITISATS, CDR2 ISYDGTV (reference sequence). This CDR3 spans 18 amino acids. The DNA of the CDR3 is TGTGCCTTGTGGGAGGTGCGTACGGACGAGTTGGGCAAAAAAATCAAGGTATTT. This encodes CALWEVRTDELGKKIKVF.

As regards this clone: A far larger clone is just one base off, so this is likely a read error. Within the sample, other DNA sequences also encode this same CDR3. No J gene was called, and the V gene is TRGV4. The CDR3 length is 17 residues. CDR1 is EGSTGY and CDR2 is YDSYTSSV in the germline V gene. CDR3: CATWDGRPYTTGWFKIF. In DNA form, the CDR3 reads TGTGCCACCTGGGATGGGCGGCCATATACCACTGGTTGGTTCAAGATATTC.

This clone was seen a few times. At one of its ends the junction is not consistent with the germline gene, which may arise from a read error. This rearrangement joins TRGV5 to TRGJ1 or TRGJ2. This CDR3 contains 11 residues. Germline loops: CDR1 VINAFY, CDR2 YDVSNSKD. CDR3 in amino acids: CATLDSAKKLF. CDR3 in DNA: TGTGCCACCTTGGACAGCGCTAAGAAACTCTTT.

Worth noting for this clone: The protein held in TCRdb is that of a much larger clone and does not match this DNA's translation at residue 18, likely because of a read error; the protein shown is translated from the DNA. V is TRGV9 and J is TRGJP. Germline matching of the DNA provided the J gene here, since TCRdb leaves it blank. Germline V gene data show CDR1 as GITISATS and CDR2 as ISYDGTV (reference sequence). The CDR3 loop spans 22 amino acids. The DNA for the CDR3 is TGTGCCTTGTGGGGGAGTAAAGGGTCCCGCTGGTCTCAAGAGTTGGGCAAAAGAATCAAGGTATTT. Translating it yields CALWGSKGSRWSQELGKRIKVF.

A note on this clone: TCRdb's protein for this DNA is that of a much larger clone and differs from the translation at residue 12, likely a read error; the protein shown is the DNA translation. The chain recombines TRGV9 with TRGJ1 or TRGJ2. This CDR3 contains 14 residues. CDR1 GITISATS and CDR2 ISYDGTV come from the germline V gene (reference sequence). CDR3 region: CALWESSNYYKELF. CDR3 in DNA: TGTGCCTTGTGGGAGTCTTCGAATTATTATAAGGAACTCTTT.

A word on this clone: For this DNA, TCRdb reports the protein of a much larger clone, which diverges at residue 10, most likely from a read error; the protein presented here is translated directly from the DNA. The gene calls are TRGV9 and TRGJP. As TCRdb names no J gene, one was assigned here on the basis of a DNA match to germline. There are 15 residues in the CDR3. Germline values: CDR1 GITISATS, CDR2 ISYDGTV (reference sequence). The CDR3 loop is CALWSQELGEKIKVF. The CDR3 DNA is TGTGCCTTGTGGTCGCAAGAGTTGGGCGAAAAAATCAAGGTATTT.

About this clone: The protein recorded in TCRdb matches a much larger clone and deviates from this DNA's translation at residue 9, suggesting a read error; the protein here is obtained by translating the DNA. J is TRGJP and V is TRGV9. The J gene was not available in TCRdb and was assigned here by matching the DNA to germline segments. Germline V gene lookup returns CDR1 GITISATS and CDR2 ISYDGTV (reference sequence). The CDR3 extends over 16 amino acids. The junction had 12 bases not matched to a gene; V was cut back by 4 bases and J by 12 bases. CDR3 sequence reads: CALWESNKSGKKIKVF. In DNA form, the CDR3 reads TGTGCCTTGTGGGAATCCAACAAGTCGGGCAAAAAAATCAAGGTATTT.

This clone turned up a few times. The protein recorded in TCRdb matches a much larger clone and deviates from this DNA's translation at residue 3, suggesting a read error; the protein here is obtained by translating the DNA. The V call is TRGV4, the J call TRGJ1 or TRGJ2. TCRdb lists no J gene, so it was determined here by aligning the DNA to germline. The CDR3 runs 13 residues. Looked up from germline, CDR1 is EGSTGY and CDR2 is YDSYTSSV. Here the CDR3 reads CASWDGLDYKKLF. The CDR3 region has the DNA TGTGCCTCCTGGGATGGGCTTGATTATAAGAAACTCTTT.

V and J are TRGV9 and TRGJP. The J gene is absent in TCRdb and was assigned here via DNA matching to germline. V lost 0 bases, J lost 5 bases, and 7 bases stayed unmatched. CDR1 is GITISATS, CDR2 ISYDGTV, per germline (reference sequence). This CDR3 has 18 residues. The CDR3 spells CALWEVQMKELGKKIKVF. In DNA form, the CDR3 reads TGTGCCTTGTGGGAGGTGCAAATGAAAGAGTTGGGCAAAAAAATCAAGGTATTT.

This clone was picked up a small number of times. A far larger clone lies a single base away; this is likely a read error. Other DNA sequences from this sample encode an identical CDR3 as well. The J gene went uncalled, whereas the V gene is TRGV4. CDR1 is EGSTGY and CDR2 is YDSYTSSV in the germline V gene. This CDR3 is built from 12 residues. This CDR3 is CATWDEESKKLF. CDR3 nucleotides: TGTGCCACCTGGGATGAGGAAAGTAAGAAGCTCTTT.

This clone occurred a few times. TCRdb's protein, taken from a much larger clone, differs from this DNA's translation at residue 13, likely owing to a read error; the protein displayed comes from the DNA. This sequence joins TRGV9 and TRGJP. The germline gives CDR1 GITISATS, CDR2 ISYDGTV (reference sequence). The CDR3 has 16 residues. The CDR3 sequence: CALWEVTELGKKVKVF. In DNA form, the CDR3 reads TGTGCCTTGTGGGAGGTGACTGAGTTGGGCAAAAAAGTCAAGGTATTT.

At least ten counts were recorded for this clone. A far bigger clonotype differs at one base, so this is likely a read error. The same CDR3 arises from other DNA sequences in this sample as well. There is no J gene call, but TRGV9 is given as the V gene. The CDR3 is 25 residues long. CDR1 and CDR2 (germline): GITISATS, ISYDGTV (reference sequence). This CDR3 reads CALWDHCCGEQHLLSQVSIGRIQHF. The CDR3 DNA follows: TGTGCCTTGTGGGACCATTGTTGTGGGGAACAACACTTGTTGTCACAGGTAAGCATCGGAAGAATACAACATTTC.

In its sample, this clone ranks as large. Other DNA sequences in this sample translate to the same CDR3. The chain carries TRGV9 and TRGJP. V dropped 2 bases and J dropped 3; count of bases not matched to a gene: 1. Germline V gene lookup returns CDR1 GITISATS and CDR2 ISYDGTV (reference sequence). This CDR3 has 16 amino acids. Here the CDR3 DNA reads TGTGCCTTGTGGGAGGCGCAAGAGTTGGGCAAAAAAATCAAGGTATTT. It translates to CALWEAQELGKKIKVF.

Ten or more counts support this clone. The gene calls are TRGV4 and TRGJ1 or TRGJ2. The V gene end was trimmed by 4 bases and the J gene end by 6 bases; junction bases not matched to a gene: 9. CDR1 is EGSTGY, CDR2 YDSYTSSV, per germline. The CDR3 totals 13 residues. This CDR3 reads CATWDGATYKKLF. As DNA, the CDR3 is TGTGCCACCTGGGACGGCGCCACTTATAAGAAACTCTTT.

This clone was counted ten times or more. The protein recorded in TCRdb matches a much larger clone and deviates from this DNA's translation at residue 4, suggesting a read error; the protein here is obtained by translating the DNA. The chain links TRGV4 to TRGJP1. No J gene is reported in TCRdb; it was inferred here by comparing the DNA with germline. Germline CDR1 reads EGSTGY; CDR2 reads YDSYTSSV. This CDR3 is built from 16 residues. CDR3 protein: CATRDGFHHTGWFKIF. CDR3 nucleotide sequence: TGTGCCACCCGGGATGGGTTCCATCACACTGGTTGGTTCAAGATATTT.

To note about this clone: This DNA's translation and the protein TCRdb lists, from a much larger clone, do not match at residue 12, likely due to a read error; the protein shown is translated from the DNA. The chain couples TRGV9 to TRGJP. Assignment of the J gene here rests on matching the DNA to germline, because TCRdb gives none. This CDR3 contains 16 residues. The germline V gene has CDR1 GITISATS and CDR2 ISYDGTV (reference sequence). The CDR3 nucleotides read TGTGCCTTGTGGCAAGGAGGAGAGTTGGGCAAAAGAATCAAGGTATTT. Its protein is CALWQGGELGKRIKVF.

This clone has a handful of counts. The protein in TCRdb stems from a much larger clone and differs at residue 9 from this DNA's translation, likely a read error; here the protein is translated from the DNA. The rearrangement links TRGV9 to TRGJ1 or TRGJ2. The J gene comes from matching the DNA to germline here; TCRdb lacks it. Germline CDR1 and CDR2: GITISATS and ISYDGTV (reference sequence). The CDR3 spans 13 residues. CDR3 sequence reads: CALCLRSYCKKLF. The CDR3 DNA is TGTGCCTTGTGCCTCAGAAGTTATTGTAAGAAACTCTTT.

By share, this clone counts as medium-sized. A far larger clone differs by one base, so this is likely a read error. V gene TRGV4 combines with J gene TRGJP1. Germline V gene data show CDR1 as EGSTGY and CDR2 as YDSYTSSV. This CDR3 region has 12 residues. CDR3 residues: CATWGTGWLKIF. The CDR3 nucleotides read TGTGCCACCTGGGGCACTGGTTGGCTCAAGATATTT.

This clone was picked up a small number of times. A far larger clone is one nucleotide away, so this likely arose from a read error. Other DNA sequences in this specimen translate into the identical CDR3. This chain links TRGV9 with TRGJP. TCRdb is silent on the J gene; assignment here came from matching the DNA to germline. The CDR3 sequence is 16 residues long. Germline-derived CDR1 and CDR2 are GITISATS and ISYDGTV (reference sequence). CDR3 region: CALWEHSELGKKIKVF. Here the CDR3 DNA reads TGCGCCTTGTGGGAGCACTCAGAGTTGGGCAAAAAAATCAAGGTATTT.

Points on this clone: This DNA's translation and the protein TCRdb lists, from a much larger clone, do not match at residue 11, likely due to a read error; the protein shown is translated from the DNA. The sample contains more than one DNA sequence encoding this CDR3. The rearrangement uses TRGV9 and TRGJP. CDR1 GITISATS and CDR2 ISYDGTV come from the germline V gene (reference sequence). The CDR3 consists of 17 residues. CDR3 in DNA: TGTGCCTTGTGGGAGGTTCCTCAAGAGTTGAGCAAAAAAATCAAGGTATTT. Amino acids: CALWEVPQELSKKIKVF.

This clone counts as medium-sized (0.01 to 0.1%). The rearrangement uses TRGV4 and TRGJ1 or TRGJ2. Here the J gene was assigned by germline matching of the DNA, as TCRdb has none. V shed 0 bases, J shed 4 bases, and the junction held 6 bases outside the gene matches. Germline V gives CDR1 EGSTGY, CDR2 YDSYTSSV. The CDR3 spans 14 residues. The CDR3 sequence is CATWDGRLYYKKLF. In nucleotides, the CDR3 is TGTGCCACCTGGGATGGGCGATTATATTATAAGAAACTCTTT.

This clone was picked up a small number of times. It differs at one base from a far larger clone, so likely a read error. The same CDR3 arises from other DNA sequences in this sample as well. The chain uses TRGV4 and TRGJP1. No J gene is reported in TCRdb; it was inferred here by comparing the DNA with germline. In germline, CDR1 is EGSTGY, CDR2 YDSYTSSV. This CDR3 spans 17 amino acids. Losses at the gene ends were 1 base for V and 0 bases for J; bases not matched to a gene: 8. The CDR3 reads CATWDGRPYTTGWFKIF. In DNA, the CDR3 is TGTGCCACCTGGGATGGACGGCCATATACCACTGGTTGGTTCAAGATATTT.

This clone was detected only a few times. A far larger clone is off by one base, so a read error is likely. This rearrangement joins TRGV9 to TRGJP. TCRdb offers no J gene call, so here the DNA was matched to germline to obtain one. This CDR3 comprises 16 residues. Germline V lookup: CDR1 GITISATS, CDR2 ISYDGTV (reference sequence). In DNA form, the CDR3 reads TGTGCCTTGTGGGAGGTGGCGGAGTTGGGCAAAAAGATCAAGGTATTT. This sequence encodes CALWEVAELGKKIKVF.

In its sample, this clone was seen a few times. A far larger clone is off by one base, so a read error is likely. The chain couples TRGV9 to TRGJP. The J gene is not listed in TCRdb, so it was assigned here from a DNA match to germline. The germline gives CDR1 GITISATS, CDR2 ISYDGTV (reference sequence). The CDR3 totals 16 residues. The CDR3 protein is CALWEEEELGKKIKVF. As DNA, the CDR3 is TGTGCCTTGTGGGAGGAGGAGGAGTTGGGTAAAAAAATCAAGGTATTT.

Of note for this clone: Since a far larger clone is one base different, this is likely a read error. Because the CDR3's place on the DNA is in doubt, the DNA is left out and the CDR3 is given as listed by TCRdb. This CDR3 is also generated by other DNA sequences in the sample. The CDR3 is CALFPLRNSLAVEQHLLSQVSIGRIQHF. There is no J gene call, but TRGV9 is given as the V gene. Germline V gene data show CDR1 as GITISATS and CDR2 as ISYDGTV (reference sequence). The CDR3 length is 28 residues, termini included.

By share, this clone counts as medium-sized (0.01 to 0.1%). This same CDR3 is encoded by further DNA sequences in the sample. The V gene is TRGV9, the J gene TRGJP. This CDR3 contains 17 residues. Germline assignment: CDR1 GITISATS and CDR2 ISYDGTV (reference sequence). Trimming cost V 2 bases and J 4 bases; bases outside gene matches: 5. The CDR3 region is CALWEALQELGKKIKVF. CDR3 coding DNA: TGTGCCTTGTGGGAGGCCCTTCAAGAGTTGGGCAAAAAAATCAAGGTATTT.

To note about this clone: Only one base separates this from a far larger clonotype, so it likely reflects a read error. The identical CDR3 is also encoded by other nucleotide sequences in the sample. The chain recombines TRGV9 with TRGJP. Because TCRdb records no J gene, it was assigned here through a match of the DNA to germline. In germline, CDR1 is GITISATS, CDR2 ISYDGTV (reference sequence). This CDR3 comprises 17 residues. The CDR3 protein is CALWEGTYELGKKIKVF. The DNA for the CDR3 is TGCGCCTTGTGGGAGGGTACTTACGAGTTGGGCAAAAAAATCAAGGTATTT.